The source of this T cell receptor (beta chain) is a study of T cell responses to AZD1222 COVID-19 vaccine. Germline V gene lookup returns CDR1 MDHEN and CDR2 SYDVKM. The CDR3 has 12 residues. Trimming left V 2 bases short and J 5 bases short, with 4 bases between. TCRdb's copy holds only in-frame clones and misses some; the assay was immunoSEQ multiplex PCR. The table has roughly 140,000 clones, 92% seen once. This material consisted of peripheral blood, taken on day 0 of AZD1222 vaccination. The sequence was obtained from an adult in good health. This sequence joins TRBV28 and TRBJ1-5; D remains unclear. In DNA, the CDR3 is TGTGCCAGCAGTTTACGGGATCAGCCCCAGCATTTT. Translation: CASSLRDQPQHF.